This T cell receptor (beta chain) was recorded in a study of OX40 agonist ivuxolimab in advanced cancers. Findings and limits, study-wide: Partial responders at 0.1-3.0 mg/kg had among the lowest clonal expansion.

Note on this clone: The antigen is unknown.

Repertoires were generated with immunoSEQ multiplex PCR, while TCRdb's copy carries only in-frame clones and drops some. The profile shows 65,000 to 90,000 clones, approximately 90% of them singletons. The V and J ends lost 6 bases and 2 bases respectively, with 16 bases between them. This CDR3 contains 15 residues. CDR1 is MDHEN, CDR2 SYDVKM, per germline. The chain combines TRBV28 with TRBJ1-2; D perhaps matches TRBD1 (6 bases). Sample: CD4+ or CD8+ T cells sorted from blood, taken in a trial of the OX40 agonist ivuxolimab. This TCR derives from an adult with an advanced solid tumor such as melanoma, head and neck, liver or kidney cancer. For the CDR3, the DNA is TGTGCCAGCAGAAAACAGGGCCGAAGAAACTATGGCTACACCTTC. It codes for CASRKQGRRNYGYTF.